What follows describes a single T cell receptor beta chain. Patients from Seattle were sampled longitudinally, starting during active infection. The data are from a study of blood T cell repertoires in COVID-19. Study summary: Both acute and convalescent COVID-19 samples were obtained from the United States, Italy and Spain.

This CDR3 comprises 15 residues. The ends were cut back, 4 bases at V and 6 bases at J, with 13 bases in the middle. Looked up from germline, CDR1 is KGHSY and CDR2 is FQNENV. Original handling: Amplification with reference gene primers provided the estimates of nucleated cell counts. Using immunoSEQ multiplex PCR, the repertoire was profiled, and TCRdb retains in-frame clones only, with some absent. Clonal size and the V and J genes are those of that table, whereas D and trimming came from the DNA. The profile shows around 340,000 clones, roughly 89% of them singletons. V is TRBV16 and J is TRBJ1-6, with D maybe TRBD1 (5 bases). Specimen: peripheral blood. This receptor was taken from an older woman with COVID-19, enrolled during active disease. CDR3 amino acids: CASSPGEQVNSPLHF. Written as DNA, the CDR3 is TGTGCCAGCAGCCCGGGGGAGCAGGTTAATTCACCCCTCCACTTT.